This T cell receptor beta chain was recovered during a study of monozygotic twins with inflammatory bowel disease. The germline CDR1 and CDR2 sequences are DFQATT and SNEGSKA (reference sequence). There are 14 residues in the CDR3. Donors each gave around 2.5 ml of blood. UMIs that included a 6-nucleotide sample barcode were added by template switching, which took place during cDNA synthesis. Using the 5' RACE reads, TCRdb records one entry per CDR3 protein without DNA. The table gives about 380,000 distinct CDR3 sequences; the top ten clones make up 2.5% to 3% of it. Regarding this clonotype: Its antigen is as yet unknown.

Study results and limitations: For repertoire similarity, concordant twins did not differ from discordant twins, possibly because power was limited. Nothing supported a single strong signal or clonotype that was associated with IBD.

Sequences were obtained from blood. The receptor comes from a human donor with ulcerative colitis or Crohn's disease, or a healthy co-twin of an affected twin (not recorded which). The rearrangement uses TRBV20-1 and TRBJ1-3; the TCRdb call, TRBD1, lacks DNA for checking. CDR3 protein: CSAREGGPGNTIYF.